One sample yielded the 22 T cell receptor beta chains listed below, sequenced in a study of identical twins. From the 5' RACE reads, TCRdb called clonotypes with MiXCR, one entry per CDR3 protein. The sample lists over 200,000 distinct CDR3 sequences, around a tenth occurring once. Material: memory (CD45RO+) T cells sorted from blood. These TCRs come from a woman aged 18 to 35 in good health.

The CDR3 region is CSAMGGYEQYF. The CDR3 DNA reads TGCAGTGCGATGGGGGGGTACGAGCAGTACTTC. This chain connects TRBV20-1 to TRBJ2-7, with TRBD2 matching over 7 bases. The CDR3 runs to 11 residues. Looked up from germline, CDR1 is DFQATT and CDR2 is SNEGSKA (reference sequence). V was pared by 6 bases and J by 4 bases, with 3 bases of the junction left unmatched.

V and J are TRBV6-1 and TRBJ1-2; possibly TRBD1 for D (5 bases). Germline V lookup: CDR1 MNHNS, CDR2 SASEGT. V dropped 6 bases and J dropped 4 bases, with 12 bases sitting between them. The length of the CDR3 is 13 residues. Here the CDR3 reads CASRTTVPYGYTF. In nucleotides, the CDR3 is TGTGCCAGCAGAACGACAGTTCCCTATGGCTACACCTTC.

The table lists this clonotype with a few counts. The gene calls are TRBV7-9 and TRBJ2-5; TRBD1 matches at 7 bases. The V gene end was trimmed by 5 bases and the J gene end by 5 bases; junction bases not matched to a gene: 5. Germline V gene sequence: CDR1 SEHNR, CDR2 FQNEAQ (reference sequence). There are 13 residues in the CDR3. CDR3 nucleotides: TGTGCCAGCAGCCTAGGGGGCCTGGAGACCCAGTACTTC. Amino acid sequence: CASSLGGLETQYF.

This clonotype was counted only a few times. V is TRBV19 and J is TRBJ2-1; D not certain. The CDR3 is 16 amino acids. V shed 4 bases and J shed 0 bases, with 13 bases lying between them. Germline CDR1 reads LNHDA; CDR2 reads SQIVND (reference sequence). The CDR3 protein is CASSTKTLSSYNEQFF. DNA for the CDR3: TGTGCCAGTAGTACGAAGACCCTTAGCTCCTACAATGAGCAGTTCTTC. Filled out from reference TRBV19 and TRBJ2-1, the complete variable domain reads DGGITQSPKYLFRKEGQNVTLSCEQNLNHDAMYWYRQDPGQGLRLIYYSQIVNDFQKGDIAEGYSVSREKKESFPLTVTSAQKNPTAFYLCASSTKTLSSYNEQFFGPGTRLTVL.

This clonotype was counted at least ten times. The rearrangement joins TRBV10-3 to TRBJ1-2, with TRBD1 identical over 8 bases. CDR3 length: 14 residues. V lost 10 bases to trimming and J lost 4 bases; unmatched junction nucleotides: 11. Germline values: CDR1 ENHRY, CDR2 SYGVKD. CDR3 in DNA: TGTGCCACCGGGAACAGGGGGACGAGCTATGGCTACACCTTC. This sequence encodes CATGNRGTSYGYTF.

This clonotype was observed many times. The chain couples TRBV4-1 to TRBJ1-1; D unclear. CDR1 is MGHRA and CDR2 is YSYEKL in the germline V gene. Trimming took 3 bases from V and 1 from J, leaving 9 bases between them. This CDR3 has 14 residues. CDR3 nucleotides: TGCGCCAGCAGCCAGGACCCCAGGAACACTGAAGCTTTCTTT. Its protein is CASSQDPRNTEAFF.

The chain employs TRBV20-1 and TRBJ2-3; 9 positions agree with TRBD2. The germline V gene has CDR1 DFQATT and CDR2 SNEGSKA (reference sequence). CDR3 length equals 14 residues. V shed 3 bases, J shed 3 bases, and the junction held 4 bases outside the gene matches. CDR3 nucleotide sequence: TGCAGTGCTAGTGCGGCGGGGGGGACAGATACGCAGTATTTT. It is translated as CSASAAGGTDTQYF.

In its sample, this clonotype was seen a few times. This chain connects TRBV7-6 to TRBJ2-5; tentatively, D is TRBD1 (6 bases). Germline V lookup: CDR1 SGHVS, CDR2 FNYEAQ. The CDR3 runs 13 residues. V was clipped by 5 bases and J by 2 bases, with 9 bases between them. CDR3 DNA sequence: TGTGCCAGCAGCCGTCAGGGGCAAGAGACCCAGTACTTC. Its protein product is CASSRQGQETQYF. The full variable domain, with the rest looked up from reference TRBV7-6 and TRBJ2-5, is GAGVSQSPRYKVTKRGQDVALRCDPISGHVSLYWYRQALGQGPEFLTYFNYEAQQDKSGLPNDRFSAERPEGSISTLTIQRTEQRDSAMYRCASSRQGQETQYFGPGTRLLVL.

This rearrangement joins TRBV7-9 to TRBJ2-3, with D unclear. The ends were cut back, 0 bases at V and 2 bases at J, with 12 bases in the middle. There are 16 residues in the CDR3. The germline V gene encodes CDR1 SEHNR and CDR2 FQNEAQ (reference sequence). The CDR3 DNA sequence: TGTGCCAGCAGCTTAGCGACGAACGGCTACACAGATACGCAGTATTTT. It encodes CASSLATNGYTDTQYF.

This clonotype was observed a few times. This chain joins TRBV5-1 and TRBJ2-7, with D possibly matching TRBD2 (6 bases). CDR3 length: 14 residues. V was cut by 5 bases and J by 2 bases, with 14 bases left in between. Per the germline V gene, CDR1 is SGHRS and CDR2 is YFSETQ. The DNA for the CDR3 is TGCGCCAGCAGTTATAGCGGCGGCACCTACGAGCAGTACTTC. Its protein product is CASSYSGGTYEQYF.

V usage is TRBV4-1 and J usage is TRBJ1-3; the D is unclear. Trimming removed 0 bases at V and 2 bases at J, with 14 bases between. CDR1 and CDR2 (germline): MGHRA, YSYEKL. The CDR3 has 17 amino acids. This CDR3 is CASSQEGRGAAGNTIYF. DNA of the CDR3: TGCGCCAGCAGCCAAGAAGGTCGGGGAGCAGCTGGAAACACCATATATTTT.

This clonotype has a handful of counts. V is TRBV14 and J is TRBJ1-3; D not resolved. Trimming removed 5 bases at V and 3 bases at J, with 14 bases between. Germline CDR1 reads SGHDN; CDR2 reads FVKESK. The CDR3 contains 15 residues. CDR3 in DNA: TGTGCCAGCAGCTCTTGGACCGGTTTTGGAAACACCATATATTTT. This sequence encodes CASSSWTGFGNTIYF. Full variable domain (outside the CDR3, taken from reference TRBV14 and TRBJ1-3): EAGVTQFPSHSVIEKGQTVTLRCDPISGHDNLYWYRRVMGKEIKFLLHFVKESKQDESGMPNNRFLAERTGGTYSTLKVQPAELEDSGVYFCASSSWTGFGNTIYFGEGSWLTVV.

This sequence joins TRBV3-1 and TRBJ1-1; D remains unclear. CDR3 size: 13 residues. With 2 bases removed from V and 7 bases from J, the gap between germline ends came to 11 bases. Germline lookup yields CDR1 LGHDT and CDR2 YNNKEL (reference sequence). CDR3 sequence: CASSQQSPVEAFF. The CDR3 bases are TGTGCCAGCAGCCAACAGAGTCCTGTTGAAGCTTTCTTT.

This clonotype was seen many times. The chain links TRBV6-4 to TRBJ2-2; D remains ambiguous. V shed 2 bases and J shed 1 base, with 8 bases lying between them. Germline-derived CDR1 and CDR2 are MRHNA and SNTAGT. The CDR3 spans 15 residues. CDR3 sequence (DNA): TGTGCCAGCAGTGACGGGTCGGGGAACACCGGGGAGCTGTTTTTT. This sequence encodes CASSDGSGNTGELFF.

The chain couples TRBV5-1 to TRBJ2-1, with no clear D. Germline CDR1 SGHRS, CDR2 YFSETQ. CDR3 length: 16 amino acids. V lost 3 bases and J 0 bases, leaving 13 bases between the germline ends. In DNA form, the CDR3 reads TGCGCCAGCAGCTATCTGGGCGCCAGCTCCTACAATGAGCAGTTCTTC. This codes for CASSYLGASSYNEQFF.

The table lists this clonotype with many counts. This chain uses TRBV11-2 with TRBJ2-5; no reliable D call. CDR3 length: 13 amino acids. V lost 4 bases, J lost 5 bases, and 11 bases lay in between. Germline V gene data show CDR1 as SGHAT and CDR2 as FQNNGV. Written as DNA, the CDR3 is TGTGCCAGCAGCTCCGAGGAGAGGGAGACCCAGTACTTC. Translating it yields CASSSEERETQYF. The full variable domain, completed using reference TRBV11-2 and TRBJ2-5, is EAGVAQSPRYKIIEKRQSVAFWCNPISGHATLYWYQQILGQGPKLLIQFQNNGVVDDSQLPKDRFSAERLKGVDSTLKIQPAKLEDSAVYLCASSSEERETQYFGPGTRLLVL.

This clonotype was found many times. J is TRBJ1-5 and V is TRBV7-6; no clear D gene. The CDR3 consists of 13 residues. The V gene's germline CDR1 is SGHVS and CDR2 FNYEAQ. V lost 3 bases and J lost 5, with 8 bases in between. The CDR3 sequence: CASSFGQDQPQHF. CDR3 bases: TGTGCCAGCAGCTTCGGTCAAGATCAGCCCCAGCATTTT.

This clonotype was counted between two and nine times. The chain employs TRBV7-3 and TRBJ1-6; D is unclear. This CDR3 has 14 amino acids. V lost 2 bases and J 6 bases, leaving 8 bases between the germline ends. CDR1 and CDR2 from the germline V gene are SGHTA and FQGTGA. The CDR3: CASSLLGSNSPLHF. As DNA, the CDR3 is TGTGCCAGCAGCTTACTGGGAAGTAATTCACCCCTCCACTTT.

This clonotype was detected ten times or more. In DNA, the CDR3 is TGTGCCAGCAGTTACCCGCTGGGGACCGGGGAGCTGTTTTTT. Its protein is CASSYPLGTGELFF. The chain employs TRBV6-2 or TRBV6-3 and TRBJ2-2; D gene unclear. The germline V gene encodes CDR1 MNHEY and CDR2 SVGEGT. CDR3 size: 14 residues. V was pared by 2 bases and J by 5 bases, with 9 bases between.

There are a few counts of this clonotype. V gene TRBV20-1 combines with J gene TRBJ1-4; the D gene is possibly TRBD1 (5 bases). The CDR3 has 16 amino acids. The V end lost 6 bases, the J end lost 6 bases, and 23 bases lay between the germline ends. Looked up from germline, CDR1 is DFQATT and CDR2 is SNEGSKA (reference sequence). In DNA, the CDR3 is TGCAGTGCCCAGCCAGGGAAAGGGCATAGGCATGAAAAACTGTTTTTT. Its protein is CSAQPGKGHRHEKLFF.

This clonotype was recorded a few times. This sequence joins TRBV20-1 and TRBJ2-1; 13 nucleotides line up with TRBD2. The germline V gene encodes CDR1 DFQATT and CDR2 SNEGSKA (reference sequence). V shed 3 bases, J shed 7 bases, and the junction held 6 bases outside the gene matches. The CDR3 runs 15 residues. CDR3 bases: TGCAGTGCTAGGGACCTGGGACTAGCGGGGAATGAGCAGTTCTTC. As protein: CSARDLGLAGNEQFF.

At least ten counts were recorded for this clonotype. The chain recombines TRBV20-1 with TRBJ2-5; D perhaps matches TRBD1 (6 bases). The CDR3 consists of 16 residues. Deletions cut 0 bases from V and 0 bases from J, with 14 bases between. Germline V gene sequence: CDR1 DFQATT, CDR2 SNEGSKA (reference sequence). The CDR3 DNA reads TGCAGTGCTAGAGATCTTCGGACAGCGTACCAAGAGACCCAGTACTTC. It translates to CSARDLRTAYQETQYF.